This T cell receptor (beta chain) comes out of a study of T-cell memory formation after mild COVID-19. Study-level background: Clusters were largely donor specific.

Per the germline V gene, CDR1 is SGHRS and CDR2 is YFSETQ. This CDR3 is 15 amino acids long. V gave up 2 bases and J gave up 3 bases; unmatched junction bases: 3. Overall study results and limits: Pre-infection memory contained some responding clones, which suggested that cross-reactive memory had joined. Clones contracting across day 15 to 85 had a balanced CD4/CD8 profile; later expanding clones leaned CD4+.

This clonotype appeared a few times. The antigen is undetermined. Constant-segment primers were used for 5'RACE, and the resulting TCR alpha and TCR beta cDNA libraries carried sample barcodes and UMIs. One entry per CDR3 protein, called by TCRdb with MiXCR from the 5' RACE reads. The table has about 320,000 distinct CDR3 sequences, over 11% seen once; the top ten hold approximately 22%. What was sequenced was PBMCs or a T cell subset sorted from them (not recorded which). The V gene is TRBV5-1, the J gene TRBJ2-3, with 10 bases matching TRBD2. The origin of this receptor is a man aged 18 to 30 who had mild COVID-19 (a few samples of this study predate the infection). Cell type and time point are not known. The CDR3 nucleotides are TGCGCCAGCAGCTTAGCGGGGGGGGAGACAGATACGCAGTATTTT. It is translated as CASSLAGGETDTQYF.